These 32 T cell receptor beta chains came from one sample sequenced in a study of blood T cells in healthy people across ages. Primed by a sample-barcoded 5' primer and a J-beta primer mix, a second PCR proceeded for 7 to 11 cycles. TCRdb used MiXCR to reprocess the 5' RACE reads, holding one entry per CDR3 protein. The sample carries about 1.8 million distinct CDR3 sequences, 40% to 55% recorded once. Sequenced: blood. The receptors shown here come from a woman aged 40 to 50 in good health.

The CDR3 is CSAKPGDILGAQYF. In DNA, the CDR3 is TGCAGTGCCAAGCCGGGAGACATCCTTGGGGCCCAGTACTTC. The chain is built from TRBV20-1 and TRBJ2-5; possible D gene TRBD2, 6 bases. Germline V gives CDR1 DFQATT, CDR2 SNEGSKA (reference sequence). CDR3 length equals 14 residues. The germline V and J ends were trimmed by 6 bases and 9 bases, with 23 bases remaining between them.

Notes on this clonotype: Its ends do not fully match the called genes, so a read error is possible. V usage is TRBV9 and J usage is TRBJ2-7, with 7 bases that match TRBD1. The J call may be in error: the DNA end matches TRBJ2-5 better. Germline CDR1 SGDLS, CDR2 YYNGEE. The CDR3 is 16 residues long. For the CDR3, the DNA is TGTGTCAGCAGCGTAGACAGGGATGATGTCCGAGAGACCCAGTACTTC. This sequence encodes CVSSVDRDDVRETQYF.

This clonotype was seen many times. The J gene is TRBJ2-7, the V gene TRBV12-3 or TRBV12-4, with D possibly being TRBD2 (6 bases). This CDR3 spans 11 amino acids. V was clipped by 8 bases and J by 3 bases, with 8 bases between them. Here the CDR3 DNA reads TGTGCCAGCGAGGGAGGCTACGAGCAGTACTTC. Translated: CASEGGYEQYF.

The sample holds a few counts of this clonotype. V gene TRBV20-1 combines with J gene TRBJ1-2; the D is unclear. Deletions cut 6 bases from V and 5 bases from J, with 16 bases between. This CDR3 region has 13 residues. From germline, CDR1 is DFQATT and CDR2 SNEGSKA (reference sequence). CDR3 sequence (DNA): TGCAGTGCCAAAGATGGGGAACTGTATGGCTACACCTTC. This codes for CSAKDGELYGYTF.

This sequence joins TRBV3-1 and TRBJ2-5, with TRBD1 matching over 8 bases. The V gene's germline CDR1 is LGHDT and CDR2 YNNKEL (reference sequence). The CDR3 is 16 residues long. V lost 1 base, J lost 4 bases, and 8 bases stayed unmatched. The DNA of the CDR3 is TGTGCCAGCAGCCAAGGCGTGGGGCAGGGGGCAGAGACCCAGTACTTC. Amino acids: CASSQGVGQGAETQYF.

This rearrangement joins TRBV4-3 to TRBJ1-6; D gene ambiguous. The CDR3 consists of 13 residues. Germline V gene sequence: CDR1 LGHNA, CDR2 YSLEER. Trimming took 3 bases from V and 8 from J, leaving 8 bases between them. CDR3 sequence (DNA): TGCGCCAGCAGCCAGGGAATGGATTCACCCCTCCACTTT. Translation gives CASSQGMDSPLHF.

The J gene is TRBJ2-5, the V gene TRBV5-1; the match to TRBD1 covers 7 bases. The CDR3 loop spans 15 amino acids. The V gene end was trimmed by 4 bases and the J gene end by 11 bases; junction bases not matched to a gene: 17. Germline loops: CDR1 SGHRS, CDR2 YFSETQ. DNA of the CDR3: TGCGCCAGCAGCGAGGACGGGACAGAAAGGAATGAGCAGTACTTC. As protein: CASSEDGTERNEQYF.

The chain combines TRBV9 with TRBJ2-5; D might be TRBD2 (6 bases). Trimming stripped 6 bases from V and 1 base from J, with 16 bases between. The germline gives CDR1 SGDLS, CDR2 YYNGEE. This CDR3 comprises 15 residues. The CDR3 nucleotides read TGTGCCAGCACCGTTACCGGGACTGCCCAAGAGACCCAGTACTTC. Translated: CASTVTGTAQETQYF.

The V and J genes are TRBV7-2 and TRBJ2-3, with 9 bases fitting TRBD1. J lost 10 bases, V lost 4 bases, and 6 bases had no gene match. Germline V CDR1 and CDR2: SGHTA, FQGNSA. This CDR3 contains 13 residues. The CDR3 here is CASSWDRASPQYF. CDR3 bases: TGTGCCAGCAGCTGGGACAGGGCCAGTCCGCAGTATTTT.

V gene TRBV12-3 or TRBV12-4 combines with J gene TRBJ2-3; D could derive from TRBD1 or TRBD2 (6 bases each). V dropped 2 bases and J dropped 4 bases, with 13 bases sitting between them. The CDR3 runs 15 residues. The CDR3 bases are TGTGCCAGCAGTTTATCGGGGGCATCGGCAGATACGCAGTATTTT. Residues: CASSLSGASADTQYF.

This rearrangement joins TRBV15 to TRBJ2-1; TRBD1 matches at 10 bases. CDR1 and CDR2 (germline): LNHNV, YYDKDF (reference sequence). Losses at the gene ends were 4 bases for V and 7 bases for J; bases not matched to a gene: 10. There are 16 residues in the CDR3. CDR3 region: CATSIPPGQGRNEQFF. The CDR3 bases are TGTGCCACCAGCATTCCCCCGGGACAGGGGAGGAATGAGCAGTTCTTC.

The chain links TRBV20-1 to TRBJ2-3; D is unclear. CDR3 size: 15 residues. Germline values: CDR1 DFQATT, CDR2 SNEGSKA (reference sequence). The V gene lost 0 bases and the J gene lost 4 bases, with 14 bases spanning the gap. CDR3 amino acids: CSARDPRTVPDTQYF. The CDR3 coding sequence is TGCAGTGCTAGAGATCCTAGAACGGTCCCAGATACGCAGTATTTT.

The chain employs TRBV11-2 and TRBJ2-1; 8 bases match TRBD2. After removal of 4 bases from V and 2 bases from J, the junction contained 4 bases not matched to a gene. The CDR3 length is 15 residues. CDR1 is SGHAT and CDR2 is FQNNGV in the germline V gene. The CDR3 sequence: CASSSHSGAYNEQFF. The CDR3 DNA reads as TGTGCCAGCAGCTCCCATAGCGGGGCCTACAATGAGCAGTTCTTC.

The chain combines TRBV7-6 with TRBJ2-7, with 8 bases fitting TRBD2. The V segment lost 5 bases and the J segment 6 bases; nucleotides outside the gene matches: 12. The CDR3 totals 15 residues. Looked up from germline, CDR1 is SGHVS and CDR2 is FNYEAQ. The CDR3 spells CASSETGTSNGEQYF. DNA of the CDR3: TGTGCCAGCAGCGAAACCGGGACTAGTAACGGCGAGCAGTACTTC. Drawing the rest from reference TRBV7-6 and TRBJ2-7, the complete variable domain is GAGVSQSPRYKVTKRGQDVALRCDPISGHVSLYWYRQALGQGPEFLTYFNYEAQQDKSGLPNDRFSAERPEGSISTLTIQRTEQRDSAMYRCASSETGTSNGEQYFGPGTRLTVT.

V and J are TRBV6-5 and TRBJ1-1; D call uncertain. Germline V lookup: CDR1 MNHEY, CDR2 SVGAGI. The CDR3 covers 12 residues. Trimming shortened V by 7 bases and J by 1 base, and 7 bases separated the two germline ends. The CDR3 DNA sequence: TGTGCCAGCATCTCGGCGAACACTGAAGCTTTCTTT. Amino acid sequence: CASISANTEAFF.

Comment on this clonotype: A much larger clone lies one base from this, so it may be a read error. This sequence joins TRBV20-1 and TRBJ2-1, with unresolved D. The CDR3 covers 14 residues. CDR1 is DFQATT and CDR2 is SNEGSKA in the germline V gene (reference sequence). V was shortened by 3 bases and J by 10 bases, with 19 bases between the two germline ends. Written as DNA, the CDR3 is TGCAGTGCTAGTGGGGAACAGTCTTACTACGAGCAGTTCTTC. Translation gives CSASGEQSYYEQFF.

The chain joins TRBV5-1 to TRBJ2-5; TRBD2 is a possible D gene (5 bases). The V and J ends lost 0 bases and 11 bases respectively, with 17 bases between them. This CDR3 has 14 amino acids. The germline gives CDR1 SGHRS, CDR2 YFSETQ. CDR3 in amino acids: CASSLETGKGEQYF. The CDR3 region has the DNA TGCGCCAGCAGCTTGGAAACGGGGAAGGGTGAGCAGTACTTC.

This clonotype was detected a few times. The V and J genes are TRBV7-2 and TRBJ2-1, with 13 bases identical to TRBD2. V was pared by 5 bases and J by 6 bases, with 4 bases of the junction left unmatched. The CDR3 totals 15 residues. The germline CDR1 and CDR2 sequences are SGHTA and FQGNSA. CDR3 residues: CASSQGLAGANEQFF. Written as DNA, the CDR3 is TGTGCCAGCAGCCAAGGACTAGCGGGGGCCAATGAGCAGTTCTTC.

V usage is TRBV28 and J usage is TRBJ2-5, with D possibly matching TRBD2 (6 bases). This CDR3 has 16 amino acids. The V end lost 6 bases, the J end lost 2 bases, and 19 bases lay between the germline ends. Looked up from germline, CDR1 is MDHEN and CDR2 is SYDVKM. CDR3 nucleotides: TGTGCCAGCAGCCCTCAGCGGGCCCCGGGACAAGAGACCCAGTACTTC. This codes for CASSPQRAPGQETQYF.

The V and J genes are TRBV5-1 and TRBJ2-1; 7 bases match TRBD1. V lost 4 bases to trimming and J lost 4 bases; unmatched junction nucleotides: 5. The V gene's germline CDR1 is SGHRS and CDR2 YFSETQ. The CDR3 is 14 amino acids. The CDR3 DNA is TGCGCCAGCAGCACGGACAGGCCGTACAATGAGCAGTTCTTC. It is translated as CASSTDRPYNEQFF.

This chain joins TRBV7-3 and TRBJ2-6, with 11 nucleotides matching TRBD1. This CDR3 comprises 19 residues. Germline V CDR1 and CDR2: SGHTA, FQGTGA. J gave up 3 bases and V 6 bases, and 13 bases lay outside the gene matches. The CDR3 protein is CASRGSDGTGGFGANVLTF. CDR3 sequence (DNA): TGTGCCAGCAGGGGTTCAGACGGGACAGGGGGGTTTGGGGCCAACGTCCTGACTTTC. Filled out from reference TRBV7-3 and TRBJ2-6, the complete variable domain reads GAGVSQTPSNKVTEKGKYVELRCDPISGHTALYWYRQSLGQGPEFLIYFQGTGAADDSGLPNDRFFAVRPEGSVSTLKIQRTERGDSAVYLCASRGSDGTGGFGANVLTFGAGSRLTVL.

The chain uses TRBV10-3 and TRBJ2-7; either TRBD1 or TRBD2 may fit D (5 bases each). CDR1 and CDR2 from the germline V gene are ENHRY and SYGVKD. The V end was cut by 0 bases, the J end by 6 bases, with 15 bases between. The CDR3 loop spans 15 amino acids. The CDR3 coding sequence is TGTGCCATCAGTGAGTCCCAGGGTTTGGGGGTCGAGCAGTACTTC. This sequence encodes CAISESQGLGVEQYF.

The chain carries TRBV12-3 or TRBV12-4 and TRBJ1-2; D may be TRBD1 (5 bases). V lost 5 bases to trimming and J lost 2 bases, with 18 bases between them. The CDR3 length is 16 residues. CDR3 protein: CASSVRDGDPNYGYTF. CDR3 DNA sequence: TGTGCCAGCAGTGTCCGGGACGGAGATCCAAACTATGGCTACACCTTC.

This clonotype was seen a handful of times. The V call is TRBV7-9, the J call TRBJ2-1; D unclear. CDR1 is SEHNR and CDR2 is FQNEAQ in the germline V gene (reference sequence). The CDR3 sequence is 12 residues long. V was pared by 0 bases and J by 8 bases, with 5 bases between. The CDR3 bases are TGTGCCAGCAGCTTAGCCCCATATGAGCAGTTCTTC. This encodes CASSLAPYEQFF.

This clonotype was found many times. The chain joins TRBV10-3 to TRBJ2-7; no reliable D call. The V and J ends lost 0 bases and 0 bases respectively, with 6 bases between them. Germline CDR1 and CDR2: ENHRY and SYGVKD. The CDR3 totals 14 residues. CDR3 amino acids: CAISESTISYEQYF. The DNA for the CDR3 is TGTGCCATCAGTGAGTCTACCATCTCCTACGAGCAGTACTTC.

The J gene is TRBJ2-1, the V gene TRBV5-1; D may be TRBD1 or TRBD2 (6 bases each). V was pared by 2 bases and J by 13 bases, with 22 bases between. The germline gives CDR1 SGHRS, CDR2 YFSETQ. The CDR3 totals 15 residues. CDR3 sequence (DNA): TGCGCCAGCAGCTTAAGGGGGGTTAACGGAGAGACCCAGTTCTTC. This codes for CASSLRGVNGETQFF.

The V call is TRBV11-2, the J call TRBJ1-6; D unclear. Looked up from germline, CDR1 is SGHAT and CDR2 is FQNNGV. Trimming left V 3 bases short and J 0 bases short, with 9 bases between. This CDR3 is built from 16 residues. CDR3 in amino acids: CASSFGVSSYNSPLHF. The CDR3 DNA sequence: TGTGCCAGCAGCTTCGGGGTGAGCTCCTATAATTCACCCCTCCACTTT.

This clonotype was seen more than once but under ten times. CDR3 protein: CASSLARANYGYTF. In nucleotides, the CDR3 is TGTGCCAGCAGCTTAGCCAGGGCTAACTATGGCTACACCTTC. The chain combines TRBV7-8 with TRBJ1-2; D perhaps matches TRBD1 (5 bases). The ends were cut back, 0 bases at V and 0 bases at J, with 5 bases in the middle. The CDR3 is 14 residues long. CDR1 and CDR2 (germline): SGHVS, FQNEAQ.

This clonotype was recorded at least ten times. This chain connects TRBV29-1 to TRBJ2-1; D gene ambiguous. This CDR3 has 13 residues. V was cut by 3 bases and J by 1 base, with 7 bases left in between. Germline V gene sequence: CDR1 SQVTM, CDR2 ANQGSEA. The CDR3 DNA follows: TGCAGCGTTGAGGGGTCATCCTACAATGAGCAGTTCTTC. Residues: CSVEGSSYNEQFF.

This clonotype showed up just a few times. The chain is built from TRBV9 and TRBJ2-3; D gene ambiguous. This CDR3 has 14 amino acids. V lost 3 bases and J 2 bases, leaving 10 bases between the germline ends. Germline CDR1 SGDLS, CDR2 YYNGEE. The CDR3 is CASSAQIHTDTQYF. DNA for the CDR3: TGTGCCAGCAGCGCACAGATACACACAGATACGCAGTATTTT.

Only a few counts were recorded for this clonotype. The chain employs TRBV15 and TRBJ2-3; TRBD2 is a possible D gene (6 bases). The V and J ends lost 5 bases and 2 bases respectively, with 14 bases between them. CDR1 is LNHNV, CDR2 YYDKDF, per germline (reference sequence). CDR3 length equals 15 residues. CDR3 sequence reads: CATSPRLDFTDTQYF. The CDR3 coding sequence is TGTGCCACCAGCCCAAGACTAGACTTCACAGATACGCAGTATTTT. Together with reference TRBV15 and TRBJ2-3, the CDR3 gives the full variable domain: DAMVIQNPRYQVTQFGKPVTLSCSQTLNHNVMYWYQQKSSQAPKLLFHYYDKDFNNEADTPDNFQSRRPNTSFCFLDIRSPGLGDTAMYLCATSPRLDFTDTQYFGPGTRLTVL.

This clonotype has a single count. The rearrangement links TRBV9 to TRBJ2-1; TRBD1 is a possible D gene (5 bases). There are 15 residues in the CDR3. V shed 0 bases and J shed 2 bases, with 9 bases lying between them. Germline V gives CDR1 SGDLS, CDR2 YYNGEE. CDR3 amino acids: CASSVGGYAYNEQFF. Here the CDR3 DNA reads TGTGCCAGCAGCGTAGGGGGCTACGCCTACAATGAGCAGTTCTTC.